The subject of this entry is one T cell receptor beta chain. What it binds is unknown. This sample was taken from a study of cytomegalovirus exposure and HLA in healthy donors. As for the study in general: Researchers found that roughly 80% of 398 genotyped donors fell within the Caucasian-associated ancestry cluster.

Study-wide results and caveats: Later work found most CMV-associated TCR beta chains apparently HLA-restricted. Among immune exposure information, only CMV serostatus was available.

V lost 3 bases to trimming and J lost 5 bases; unmatched junction nucleotides: 7. Looked up from germline, CDR1 is MDHEN and CDR2 is SYDVKM. This CDR3 contains 15 residues. PCR primers comprised 60 Vbeta and 13 Jbeta primers. Per the original data handling: An analysis performed later counted 60 million to 90 million unique TCR beta chains (roughly 11 million of them shared). The data were produced by immunoSEQ multiplex PCR, yet TCRdb's version contains in-frame clones alone and is incomplete. The V and J calls and clone size were taken over from that table, and D and trimming were inferred from the DNA. The sample carries under 200,000 clones, about two thirds recorded once.

The TCR originated in a woman younger than 30 in good health and CMV-seropositive. The rearrangement uses TRBV28 and TRBJ2-4; TRBD2 matches at 7 bases. Sequenced material: PBMCs. Here the CDR3 DNA reads TGTGCCAGCAGTTTTTTCCAAGCGGGGCAAAACATTCAGTACTTC. Translated: CASSFFQAGQNIQYF.